This T cell receptor (beta chain) is drawn from a study of beta chain features in type 1 diabetes. Germline V CDR1 and CDR2: SSHAT, FNYEAQ (reference sequence). The CDR3 is 17 amino acids. Details on this clone: An end of the junction does not agree with germline; a read error may underlie this.

Every bit of the isolated RNA underwent reverse transcription, so sequencing read expressed TCRB transcripts. Sequencing was performed with immunoSEQ multiplex PCR; in TCRdb, only in-frame clones are kept and a portion is missing. The table lists 970,000 or so clones, 15% to 20% of them singletons. Sequenced sample: naive CD4+ T cells from blood. The origin of this receptor is a woman aged 18-30 years in good health. V is TRBV7-7 and J is TRBJ2-5; TRBD2 is a possible D gene (8 bases). The CDR3 nucleotides read TGTGCTAGCAGCTGGAACAGGGGCGGGAGGTACCAAGAGACCCAGTACTTC. Translation gives CASSWNRGGRYQETQYF.